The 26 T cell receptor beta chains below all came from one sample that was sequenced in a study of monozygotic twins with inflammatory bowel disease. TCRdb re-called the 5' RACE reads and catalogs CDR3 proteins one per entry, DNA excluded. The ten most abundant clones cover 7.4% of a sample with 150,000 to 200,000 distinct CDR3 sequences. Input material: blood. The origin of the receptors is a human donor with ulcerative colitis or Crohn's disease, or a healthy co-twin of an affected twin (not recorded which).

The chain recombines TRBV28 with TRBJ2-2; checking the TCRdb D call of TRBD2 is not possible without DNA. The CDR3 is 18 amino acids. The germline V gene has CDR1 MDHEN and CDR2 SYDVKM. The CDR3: CASSPVRGGIGNTGELFF.

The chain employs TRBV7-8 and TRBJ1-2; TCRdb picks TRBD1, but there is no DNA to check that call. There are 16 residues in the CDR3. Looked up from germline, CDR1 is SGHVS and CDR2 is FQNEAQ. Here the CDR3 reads CASSLSALTWPGGYTF. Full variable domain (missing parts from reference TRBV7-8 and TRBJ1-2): GAGVSQSPRYKVAKRGQDVALRCDPISGHVSLFWYQQALGQGPEFLTYFQNEAQLDKSGLPSDRFFAERPEGSVSTLKIQRTQQEDSAVYLCASSLSALTWPGGYTFGSGTRLTVV.

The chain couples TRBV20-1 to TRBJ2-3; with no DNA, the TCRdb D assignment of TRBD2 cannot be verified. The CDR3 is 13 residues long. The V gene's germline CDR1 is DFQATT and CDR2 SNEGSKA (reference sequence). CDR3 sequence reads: CSVAGGSTDTQYF.

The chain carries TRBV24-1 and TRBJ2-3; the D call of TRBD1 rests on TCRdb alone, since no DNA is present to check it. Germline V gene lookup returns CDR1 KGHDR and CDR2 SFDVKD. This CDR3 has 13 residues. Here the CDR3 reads CATGGQSTDTQYF.

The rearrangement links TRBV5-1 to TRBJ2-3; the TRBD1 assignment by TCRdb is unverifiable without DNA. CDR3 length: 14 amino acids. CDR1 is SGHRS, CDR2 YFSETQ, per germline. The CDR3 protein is CASSFQGTTDTQYF.

The CDR3 loop is CAIRFNRVGGEQFF. The rearrangement joins TRBV10-3 to TRBJ2-1; TCRdb proposes TRBD1, but this gene call is untestable without DNA. The CDR3 is made up of 14 amino acids. Germline V lookup: CDR1 ENHRY, CDR2 SYGVKD.

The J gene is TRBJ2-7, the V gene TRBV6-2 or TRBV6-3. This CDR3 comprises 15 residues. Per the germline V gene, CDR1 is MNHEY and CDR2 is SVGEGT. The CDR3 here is CASSYGERDSYEQYF.

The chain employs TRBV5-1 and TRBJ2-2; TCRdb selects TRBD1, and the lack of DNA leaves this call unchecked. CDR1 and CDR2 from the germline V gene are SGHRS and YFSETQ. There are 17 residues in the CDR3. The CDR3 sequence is CASSPELVTQGTGELFF.

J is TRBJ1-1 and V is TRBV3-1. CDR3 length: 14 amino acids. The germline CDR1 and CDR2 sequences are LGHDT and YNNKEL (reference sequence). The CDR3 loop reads CASSQGRMSTEAFF. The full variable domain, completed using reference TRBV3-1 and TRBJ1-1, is DTAVSQTPKYLVTQMGNDKSIKCEQNLGHDTMYWYKQDSKKFLKIMFSYNNKELIINETVPNRFSPKSPDKAHLNLHINSLELGDSAVYFCASSQGRMSTEAFFGQGTRLTVV.

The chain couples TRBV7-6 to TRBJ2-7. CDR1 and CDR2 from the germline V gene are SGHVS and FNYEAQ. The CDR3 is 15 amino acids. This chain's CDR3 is CASSLGTTSRYEQYF.

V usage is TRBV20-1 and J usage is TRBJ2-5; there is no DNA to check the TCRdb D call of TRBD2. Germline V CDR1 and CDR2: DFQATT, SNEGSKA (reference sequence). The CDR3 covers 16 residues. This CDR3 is CSASSAASGGPETQYF.

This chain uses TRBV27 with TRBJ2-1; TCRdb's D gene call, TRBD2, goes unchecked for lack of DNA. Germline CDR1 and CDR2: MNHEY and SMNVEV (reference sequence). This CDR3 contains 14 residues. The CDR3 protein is CASRGLAGVNEQFF.

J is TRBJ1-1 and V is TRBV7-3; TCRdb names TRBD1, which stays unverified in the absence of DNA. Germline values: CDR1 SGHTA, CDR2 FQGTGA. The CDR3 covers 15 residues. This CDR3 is CASSSQQGARTEAFF. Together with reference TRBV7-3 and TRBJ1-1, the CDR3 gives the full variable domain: GAGVSQTPSNKVTEKGKYVELRCDPISGHTALYWYRQSLGQGPEFLIYFQGTGAADDSGLPNDRFFAVRPEGSVSTLKIQRTERGDSAVYLCASSSQQGARTEAFFGQGTRLTVV.

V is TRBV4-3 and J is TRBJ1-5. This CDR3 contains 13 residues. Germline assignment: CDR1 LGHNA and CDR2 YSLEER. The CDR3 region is CASSQDQHQPQHF.

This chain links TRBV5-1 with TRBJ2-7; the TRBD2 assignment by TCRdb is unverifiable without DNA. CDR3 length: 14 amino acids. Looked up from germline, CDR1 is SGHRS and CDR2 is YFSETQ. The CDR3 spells CASSLEGTSREQYF.

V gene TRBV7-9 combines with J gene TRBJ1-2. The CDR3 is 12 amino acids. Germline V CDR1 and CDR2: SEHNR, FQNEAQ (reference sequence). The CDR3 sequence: CASSFQNYGYTF.

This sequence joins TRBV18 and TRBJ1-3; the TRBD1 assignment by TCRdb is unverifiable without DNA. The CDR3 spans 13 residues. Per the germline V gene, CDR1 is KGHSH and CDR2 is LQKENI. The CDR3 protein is CASSYGTENTIYF.

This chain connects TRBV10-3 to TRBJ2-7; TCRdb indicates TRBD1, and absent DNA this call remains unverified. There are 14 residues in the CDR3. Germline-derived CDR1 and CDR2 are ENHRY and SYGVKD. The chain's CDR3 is CAISDKARAYEQYF.

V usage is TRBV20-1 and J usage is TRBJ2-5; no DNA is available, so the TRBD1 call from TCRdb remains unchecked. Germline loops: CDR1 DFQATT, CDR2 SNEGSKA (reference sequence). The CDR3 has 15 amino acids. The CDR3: CSATTSTDSQETQYF.

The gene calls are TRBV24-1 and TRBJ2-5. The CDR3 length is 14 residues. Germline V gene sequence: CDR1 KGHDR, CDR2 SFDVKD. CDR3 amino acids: CATSDPGGQETQYF.

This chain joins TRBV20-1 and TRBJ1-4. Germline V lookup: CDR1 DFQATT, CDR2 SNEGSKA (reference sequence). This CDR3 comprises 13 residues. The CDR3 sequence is CSASGGSPEKLFF.

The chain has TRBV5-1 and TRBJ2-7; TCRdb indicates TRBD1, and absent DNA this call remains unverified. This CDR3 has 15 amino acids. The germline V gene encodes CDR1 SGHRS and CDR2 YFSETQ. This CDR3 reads CASSPRAGSSYEQYF.

The CDR3 region is CSAVITGTPYEQYF. This sequence joins TRBV20-1 and TRBJ2-7; absent DNA, TCRdb's TRBD1 call cannot be checked. Per the germline V gene, CDR1 is DFQATT and CDR2 is SNEGSKA (reference sequence). The CDR3 extends over 14 amino acids.

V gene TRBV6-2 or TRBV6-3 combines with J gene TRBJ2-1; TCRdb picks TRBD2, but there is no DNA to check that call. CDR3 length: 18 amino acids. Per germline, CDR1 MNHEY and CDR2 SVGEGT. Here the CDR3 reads CASSYYPLGSSSYNEQFF.

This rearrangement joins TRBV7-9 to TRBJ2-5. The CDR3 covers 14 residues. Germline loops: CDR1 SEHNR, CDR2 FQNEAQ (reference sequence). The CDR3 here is CASSLGGVGETQYF.

The CDR3: CASSLTQGSRQPQHF. V usage is TRBV5-6 and J usage is TRBJ1-5; TCRdb calls TRBD1, which cannot be checked without DNA. The CDR3 length is 15 residues. Germline V lookup: CDR1 SGHDT, CDR2 YYEEEE. Variable domain in full (rest from reference TRBV5-6 and TRBJ1-5): DAGVTQSPTHLIKTRGQQVTLRCSPKSGHDTVSWYQQALGQGPQFIFQYYEEEERQRGNFPDRFSGHQFPNYSSELNVNALLLGDSALYLCASSLTQGSRQPQHFGDGTRLSIL.